This T cell receptor (beta chain) appears in the sequencing data of a study of T cell responses to AZD1222 COVID-19 vaccine. Using immunoSEQ multiplex PCR, the repertoire was profiled, and TCRdb retains in-frame clones only, with some absent. This sample has about 160,000 clones, with over 75% found just once. V was clipped by 4 bases and J by 12 bases; unmatched bases: 14. The CDR3 is made up of 14 amino acids. The germline V gene encodes CDR1 MDHEN and CDR2 SYDVKM. This chain connects TRBV28 to TRBJ2-7; 8 bases are a match to TRBD1. The specimen comprised peripheral blood, sampled on day 0 of AZD1222 vaccination. This receptor was taken from an adult in good health. The CDR3 loop reads CASSSPSDGGQGYF. The DNA for the CDR3 is TGTGCCAGCAGTTCCCCATCTGACGGTGGACAGGGGTACTTC.